Included here is one TCR beta chain sequence, with context. Its target is not known. This entry belongs to a study of shared clonotypes between healthy human individuals. Study background: A donor's plate count was three for CD4 naive and three for CD4 memory; CD8 naive had two and CD8 memory one.

The CDR3 runs 14 residues. The V gene lost 6 bases and the J gene lost 6 bases, with 15 bases spanning the gap. The V gene's germline CDR1 is KGHSH and CDR2 LQKENI. Whole-study results and caveats: Though the depth was large, rarefaction showed that sorted-subset sequencing was incomplete. Deeper or shallower sequencing was expected to change how clonotypes are shared among donors.

It was roughly 200 ng DNA, about 30,000 T cell genomes, that sorted-subset replicate PCRs used. TCRdb's copy holds only in-frame clones and misses some; the assay was immunoSEQ multiplex PCR. The repertoire holds approximately 2.3 million clones, with 80% to 95% as singletons. V gene TRBV18 combines with J gene TRBJ1-5; tentatively, D is TRBD1 (5 bases). The source of this sequence is a young man in good health. Some clones in this sample may be carry-over from other donors' samples. Material: naive CD4+ T cells from PBMCs. Subset in this sample: CD45RA+ positively selected. The CDR3 sequence is CASSREGMGQPQHF. In nucleotides, the CDR3 is TGTGCCAGCTCCCGGGAGGGGATGGGTCAGCCCCAGCATTTT. The whole variable domain, remainder taken from reference TRBV18 and TRBJ1-5, is NAGVMQNPRHLVRRRGQEARLRCSPMKGHSHVYWYRQLPEEGLKFMVYLQKENIIDESGMPKERFSAEFPKEGPSILRIQQVVRGDSAAYFCASSREGMGQPQHFGDGTRLSIL.